The 14 T cell receptor beta chains reported below all come from one sample, sequenced in a study of beta chain features in type 1 diabetes. Broader study findings: People with Type 1 diabetes carried modestly yet significantly shorter TCRB CDR3s in all four CD4+ subsets.

Of the isolated RNA, all was reverse transcribed, and so the sequenced material was expressed TCRB transcripts. Sequenced by immunoSEQ multiplex PCR; TCRdb stores in-frame clones only, minus some. The sample shows about 260,000 clones, 24% of them seen only once. Their antigens remain unidentified. The sample was naive CD4+ T cells from blood. The origin of the receptors is a woman younger than 45 with type 1 diabetes.

The DNA for the CDR3 is TGTGCCAGCAGCCCCTACCCACGGAACCCCGGGAGGGCCGAAAACACCGGGGAGCTGTTTTTT. This encodes CASSPYPRNPGRAENTGELFF. The V and J genes are TRBV4-2 and TRBJ2-2; TRBD2 agrees at 8 bases. Germline V gene lookup returns CDR1 LGHNA and CDR2 YNFKEQ. The length of the CDR3 is 21 residues. The J segment lost 2 bases and the V segment lost 4 bases, leaving 21 bases of the junction unmatched.

This clone was seen only a few times. This chain uses TRBV20-1 with TRBJ2-5; TRBD1 is a possible D gene (6 bases). The germline V gene encodes CDR1 DFQATT and CDR2 SNEGSKA (reference sequence). The CDR3 covers 11 residues. Trimming took off 8 bases at V and 3 bases at J, with 10 bases between the two ends. The CDR3 region has the DNA TGCAGTATAGGACAGAAAGAGACCCAGTACTTC. Its translation is CSIGQKETQYF.

V gene TRBV30 combines with J gene TRBJ1-2; TRBD1 matches at 9 bases. The CDR3 length is 15 residues. Per germline, CDR1 GTSNPN and CDR2 SVGIG (reference sequence). V was pared by 4 bases and J by 6 bases, with 12 bases of the junction left unmatched. For the CDR3, the DNA is TGTGCCTGGACCAATACCGGGACAGGGAACGATGGCTACACCTTC. Translated: CAWTNTGTGNDGYTF.

V is TRBV9 and J is TRBJ2-3; 11 positions match TRBD2. V gave up 3 bases and J gave up 6 bases; unmatched junction bases: 9. The length of the CDR3 is 16 residues. Germline V lookup: CDR1 SGDLS, CDR2 YYNGEE. CDR3 sequence (DNA): TGTGCCAGCAGCGAGACTCTAGCGGGAGGAGCGGATACGCAGTATTTT. Amino acids: CASSETLAGGADTQYF.

The V and J genes are TRBV5-1 and TRBJ2-7; D perhaps matches TRBD1 (5 bases). This CDR3 spans 13 amino acids. Germline loops: CDR1 SGHRS, CDR2 YFSETQ. The V gene lost 2 bases and the J gene lost 2 bases, with 8 bases spanning the gap. The CDR3 loop reads CASSFDRTYEQYF. The CDR3 DNA follows: TGCGCCAGCAGCTTCGACAGAACCTACGAGCAGTACTTC.

The chain has TRBV4-1 and TRBJ2-1; 11 bases map to TRBD2. Germline V gene data show CDR1 as MGHRA and CDR2 as YSYEKL. The CDR3 totals 17 residues. Trimming removed 0 bases from V and 4 bases from J; junction bases left unmatched: 5. DNA for the CDR3: TGCGCCAGCAGCCAAGAGTACGGGACTAGCGGATACAATGAGCAGTTCTTC. It encodes CASSQEYGTSGYNEQFF.

This clone was counted between two and nine times. The V and J genes are TRBV27 and TRBJ2-1, with 7 bases matching TRBD1. This CDR3 is built from 14 residues. The V and J ends lost 7 bases and 6 bases, in that order; junction bases with no gene match: 9. CDR1 is MNHEY and CDR2 is SMNVEV in the germline V gene (reference sequence). In DNA form, the CDR3 reads TGTGCCAGCACAACCCAGGGGGTCTTCAATGAGCAGTTCTTC. Residues: CASTTQGVFNEQFF.

The rearrangement joins TRBV11-2 to TRBJ1-2; 7 bases match TRBD1. V lost 5 bases to trimming and J lost 2 bases; unmatched junction nucleotides: 5. The CDR3 loop spans 14 amino acids. Per the germline V gene, CDR1 is SGHAT and CDR2 is FQNNGV. The CDR3 reads CASSLQTGNYGYTF. The DNA of the CDR3 is TGTGCCAGCAGCCTTCAGACAGGGAACTATGGCTACACCTTC.

The chain links TRBV9 to TRBJ2-2; 7 bases map to TRBD1. The V and J ends lost 6 bases and 8 bases, in that order; junction bases with no gene match: 19. The CDR3 is 17 amino acids. Germline lookup yields CDR1 SGDLS and CDR2 YYNGEE. In DNA form, the CDR3 reads TGTGCCAGCACCCGCCGACACGGGACAGCCGCGATGGGGGAGCTGTTTTTT. Its translation is CASTRRHGTAAMGELFF. The variable domain in full, with the rest retrieved from reference TRBV9 and TRBJ2-2, is DSGVTQTPKHLITATGQRVTLRCSPRSGDLSVYWYQQSLDQGLQFLIQYYNGEERAKGNILERFSAQQFPDLHSELNLSSLELGDSALYFCASTRRHGTAAMGELFFGEGSRLTVL.

This clone was observed a few times. CDR3: CASSLVVDYGYTF. CDR3 coding DNA: TGTGCCAGCAGCTTAGTCGTTGACTATGGCTACACCTTC. V is TRBV11-2 and J is TRBJ1-2; D remains unclear. This CDR3 spans 13 amino acids. Germline-derived CDR1 and CDR2 are SGHAT and FQNNGV. V gave up 1 base and J gave up 3 bases, with 6 bases separating them. Filled out from reference TRBV11-2 and TRBJ1-2, the complete variable domain reads EAGVAQSPRYKIIEKRQSVAFWCNPISGHATLYWYQQILGQGPKLLIQFQNNGVVDDSQLPKDRFSAERLKGVDSTLKIQPAKLEDSAVYLCASSLVVDYGYTFGSGTRLTVV.

The CDR3 loop is CASSPRPLGQGSGANVLTF. CDR3 sequence (DNA): TGTGCCAGCAGCCCACGCCCATTGGGACAGGGTTCTGGGGCCAACGTCCTGACTTTC. The chain joins TRBV4-2 to TRBJ2-6; 9 nucleotides agree with TRBD1. The CDR3 runs to 19 residues. Germline assignment: CDR1 LGHNA and CDR2 YNFKEQ. V gave up 4 bases and J gave up 1 base; unmatched junction bases: 11.

J is TRBJ2-7 and V is TRBV5-1; 8 bases match TRBD2. J lost 5 bases, V lost 5 bases, and 9 bases had no gene match. The length of the CDR3 is 14 residues. Looked up from germline, CDR1 is SGHRS and CDR2 is YFSETQ. The CDR3 region has the DNA TGCGCCAGCAGGCGACCGGGACTAGTCGACGAGCAGTACTTC. Protein sequence: CASRRPGLVDEQYF.

The CDR3 DNA sequence: TGTGCCAGCAGCGAACGGGACTTCTACGAGCAGTACTTC. It yields the protein CASSERDFYEQYF. The chain links TRBV7-9 to TRBJ2-7; a weak D match, TRBD2 (6 bases). Germline assignment: CDR1 SEHNR and CDR2 FQNEAQ (reference sequence). V dropped 5 bases and J dropped 3 bases, with 11 bases sitting between them. The length of the CDR3 is 13 residues.

Regarding this clone: The same CDR3 also results from other DNA sequences found in this sample. The chain combines TRBV29-1 with TRBJ1-1; D perhaps matches TRBD1 (5 bases). This CDR3 has 11 residues. Germline V gives CDR1 SQVTM, CDR2 ANQGSEA. V lost 7 bases and J lost 1, with 7 bases in between. The chain's CDR3 is CSADRNTEAFF. The CDR3, as DNA: TGCAGCGCCGACAGGAACACTGAAGCTTTCTTT.